The rows below give T cell receptor beta chains drawn from one sample of a study of T-cell reconstitution after alpha-beta-depleted transplantation in children. TCRdb fed the PCR reads into MiXCR, producing one record per CDR3 protein. There are about 120,000 distinct CDR3 sequences in the sample; approximately 22% occur only once, and roughly a tenth lies in the top ten. The sequencing here drew on PBMCs, mostly from graft donor cells, taken 180 days after TCRalphabeta/CD19-depleted stem cell transplant. These receptors originate from a male patient between 2 and 10 years old who had a stem cell transplant for chronic granulomatous disease, so the T cells may come from the graft donor. Each CDR3 is given with its conserved first and last residue. The order of the fields is CDR3 protein, V gene, J gene.

cdr3_aa: CSARGPTPTSGREETQYF
v_call: TRBV20-1
j_call: TRBJ2-5

cdr3_aa: CASRTTGPEAKNIQYF
v_call: TRBV12-3/TRBV12-4
j_call: TRBJ2-4

cdr3_aa: CSALFPKPGKTYEQYF
v_call: TRBV20-1
j_call: TRBJ2-7

cdr3_aa: CASSSRGGNTEAFF
v_call: TRBV11-3
j_call: TRBJ1-1

cdr3_aa: CASSENRWGSGANEQFF
v_call: TRBV25-1
j_call: TRBJ2-1

cdr3_aa: CASSLGRNSYEQYF
v_call: TRBV7-2
j_call: TRBJ2-7

cdr3_aa: CASSLREGHNEQFF
v_call: TRBV12-3/TRBV12-4
j_call: TRBJ2-1

cdr3_aa: CASSAGLTDTQYF
v_call: TRBV7-8
j_call: TRBJ2-3

cdr3_aa: CASSFAGGHNEQFF
v_call: TRBV7-9
j_call: TRBJ2-1

cdr3_aa: CASSPGQGYGYTF
v_call: TRBV12-3/TRBV12-4
j_call: TRBJ1-2